The next 11 T cell receptor beta chains were all read from a single sample in a study of T cell clonotyping in hematopoietic cell transplantation. This sample's time point: recipient sample about 28 days before transplant, after cytoreduction. Generated by immunoSEQ multiplex PCR, the TCRdb table keeps only in-frame clones and is missing some. The sample lists more than 20,000 clones, 85% to 90% occurring once. The sequenced sample was peripheral blood mononuclear cells, obtained before stem cell transplant. These receptors came from a man between 18 and 29 years old with biphenotypic leukemia. Some clones in this sample may be carry-over from other donors' samples.

This rearrangement joins TRBV6-5 to TRBJ2-7, with 8 bases that match TRBD1. CDR3 length: 14 residues. The V and J ends lost 4 bases and 5 bases, in that order; junction bases with no gene match: 7. CDR1 is MNHEY, CDR2 SVGAGI, per germline. This CDR3 reads CASSFRTGLDEQYF. CDR3 bases: TGTGCCAGCAGTTTCAGGACAGGGCTCGACGAGCAGTACTTC.

The chain carries TRBV11-3 and TRBJ2-1; 7 nucleotides align to TRBD2. V shed 4 bases, J shed 8 bases, and the junction held 14 bases outside the gene matches. Per the germline V gene, CDR1 is SGHNT and CDR2 is YENEEA. There are 16 residues in the CDR3. CDR3 DNA sequence: TGTGCCAGCAGCTCCCAAAGAAGAGCGGGAAGTGATGAGCAGTTCTTC. Its protein product is CASSSQRRAGSDEQFF.

The chain combines TRBV7-2 with TRBJ2-7; no definite D call. The CDR3 spans 12 residues. V was pared by 5 bases and J by 2 bases, with 7 bases between. Germline CDR1 SGHTA, CDR2 FQGNSA. The CDR3 region has the DNA TGTGCCAGCAGCCCGTCAACCTACGAGCAGTACTTC. Protein sequence: CASSPSTYEQYF. The variable domain in full, completed from reference TRBV7-2 and TRBJ2-7, reads GAGVSQSPSNKVTEKGKDVELRCDPISGHTALYWYRQSLGQGLEFLIYFQGNSAPDKSGLPSDRFSAERTGGSVSTLTIQRTQQEDSAVYLCASSPSTYEQYFGPGTRLTVT.

This chain links TRBV9 with TRBJ2-3, with a tentative D call TRBD2 (5 bases). The CDR3 has 19 residues. With 0 bases removed from V and 2 bases from J, the gap between germline ends came to 22 bases. Germline V gene lookup returns CDR1 SGDLS and CDR2 YYNGEE. In DNA form, the CDR3 reads TGTGCCAGCAGCGTAGAGGGATTTCCCTCAGCGGCCCTCACAGATACGCAGTATTTT. Translated, it gives CASSVEGFPSAALTDTQYF.

The rearrangement links TRBV19 to TRBJ1-1; D gene unclear. The CDR3 covers 11 residues. Trimming cost V 6 bases and J 2 bases, with 4 bases left between them. In germline, CDR1 is LNHDA, CDR2 SQIVND (reference sequence). The CDR3 nucleotides are TGTGCCAGTAGAACCAACACTGAAGCTTTCTTT. Translated, it gives CASRTNTEAFF.

The rearrangement uses TRBV20-1 and TRBJ1-1; D call uncertain. Germline values: CDR1 DFQATT, CDR2 SNEGSKA (reference sequence). V was cut by 2 bases and J by 1 base, with 2 bases left in between. CDR3 length: 11 residues. CDR3 in amino acids: CSARRNTEAFF. The DNA for the CDR3 is TGCAGTGCTAGAAGGAACACTGAAGCTTTCTTT.

The rearrangement uses TRBV7-9 and TRBJ2-7; perhaps TRBD2 as D (5 bases). The CDR3 consists of 14 residues. The ends were cut back, 1 base at V and 6 bases at J, with 13 bases in the middle. The germline CDR1 and CDR2 sequences are SEHNR and FQNEAQ (reference sequence). The CDR3 bases are TGTGCCAGCAGCTTAGATACTAGTTGGGGCGAGCAGTACTTC. This translates into CASSLDTSWGEQYF.

The rearrangement joins TRBV5-4 to TRBJ1-1, with TRBD1 as a possible D gene (5 bases). Per the germline V gene, CDR1 is SGHNT and CDR2 is YYREEE (reference sequence). V was trimmed by 5 bases and J by 3 bases, leaving 11 bases between them. CDR3 length: 13 residues. CDR3 loop: CASSRGRDTEAFF. Here the CDR3 DNA reads TGTGCCAGCAGTCGAGGCAGGGACACTGAAGCTTTCTTT.

The table lists this clone with a few counts. J is TRBJ2-6 and V is TRBV7-3; D is unclear. CDR1 is SGHTA, CDR2 FQGTGA, per germline. Trimming pared 0 bases from V and 4 bases from J, leaving 7 bases between. This CDR3 contains 15 residues. CDR3 sequence: CASSLTYNGANVLTF. The CDR3 coding sequence is TGTGCCAGCAGCTTAACGTACAACGGGGCCAACGTCCTGACTTTC.

The V gene is TRBV13, the J gene TRBJ2-7, with D perhaps matching TRBD1 (5 bases). Germline CDR1 is PRHDT and CDR2 is FYEKMQ (reference sequence). The CDR3 length is 14 residues. V dropped 3 bases and J dropped 2 bases, with 11 bases sitting between them. CDR3 nucleotides: TGTGCCAGCAGCTTGGGGCCATCAACCTACGAGCAGTACTTC. It codes for CASSLGPSTYEQYF. Full variable domain (remainder filled in from reference TRBV13 and TRBJ2-7): AAGVIQSPRHLIKEKRETATLKCYPIPRHDTVYWYQQGPGQDPQFLISFYEKMQSDKGSIPDRFSAQQFSDYHSELNMSSLELGDSALYFCASSLGPSTYEQYFGPGTRLTVT.

The rearrangement links TRBV15 to TRBJ2-7; TRBD2 matches at 9 bases. The CDR3 totals 16 residues. After removal of 1 base from V and 5 bases from J, the junction contained 9 bases not matched to a gene. Germline-derived CDR1 and CDR2 are LNHNV and YYDKDF (reference sequence). The CDR3 region is CATSRGGPAGGHEQYF. The DNA of the CDR3 is TGTGCCACCAGCAGAGGGGGCCCCGCGGGGGGGCACGAGCAGTACTTC.